These T cell receptor beta chains were read from a single sample in a study of CD8 T cells in ankylosing spondylitis. MiXCR, run by TCRdb on the 5' RACE reads, gives a single entry per CDR3 protein. The table includes about 130,000 distinct CDR3 sequences, roughly 9% detected once. The material sequenced was blood, either unsorted or a sorted T cell fraction (not recorded which). These TCRs come from a male donor with ankylosing spondylitis or in good health (not recorded which). CDR3s include the opening cysteine and the closing phenylalanine or tryptophan. A D gene is named only where the DNA matches it firmly. The size of a clone is reported for some rows only, either as once, few or many, or as a class for expanded clones.

size	V	J	D	DNA	CDR3
many	TRBV20-1	TRBJ2-7	NA	TGCAGTGCTAGGGAGACATTCCCCTACGAGCAGTACTTC	CSARETFPYEQYF
many	TRBV20-1	TRBJ2-7	TRBD1	TGCAGTGCTAGGTCCGGACAGGGAGAATGGTACGAGCAGTACTTC	CSARSGQGEWYEQYF
many	TRBV29-1	TRBJ2-7	NA	TGCAGCGGCGGGGTGACCTACGAGCAGTACTTC	CSGGVTYEQYF
NA	TRBV3-1	TRBJ2-5	NA	TGTGCCACCTCCCAGTCCTGGGCAGCTATACTACAAGAGACCCAGTACTTC	CATSQSWAAILQETQYF
many	TRBV30	TRBJ2-7	NA	TGTGCCTGGAGTCCCTCTCCGGGTTCCTACGAGCAGTACTTC	CAWSPSPGSYEQYF
NA	TRBV12-1	TRBJ2-3	NA	TGTGCCAGCAGCTTTAGGCGGGAACATAGCACAGATACGCAGTATTTT	CASSFRREHSTDTQYF
NA	TRBV7-2	TRBJ2-7	NA	TGTGCCAGCAGCTTAGTGCTGTCCTCCTACGAGCAGTACTTC	CASSLVLSSYEQYF
many	TRBV7-8	TRBJ2-1	TRBD2	TGTGCCAGCAGTCCCGGACTAGCGGGAGAGTCCTCCTACAATGAGCAGTTCTTC	CASSPGLAGESSYNEQFF
many	TRBV20-1	TRBJ1-5	NA	TGCAGTGCCCGATCCGGGGGCAATCAGCCCCAGCATTTT	CSARSGGNQPQHF
few	TRBV29-1	TRBJ2-3	TRBD1	TGCAGCGTAGACCCGGGACAGGGGGCTGGAGATACGCAGTATTTT	CSVDPGQGAGDTQYF
NA	TRBV28	TRBJ1-6	NA	TGTGCCAGCAGTTCCCGACGGGGGGGTAATTCACCCCTCCACTTT	CASSSRRGGNSPLHF
NA	TRBV19	TRBJ2-5	TRBD2	TGTGCCAGTAGCTTAGCGGGAGCTGGAGAGACCCAGTACTTC	CASSLAGAGETQYF
many	TRBV5-5	TRBJ2-1	TRBD2	TGTGCCAGCAGGCAGATACTAGCGAGGTCTGATGAGCAGTTCTTC	CASRQILARSDEQFF
many	TRBV15	TRBJ2-1	NA	TGTGCCACCAGCAGAGAACAAAGCTCCTACAATGAGCAGTTCTTC	CATSREQSSYNEQFF
many	TRBV7-3	TRBJ1-1	NA	TGTGCCAGCAGCTTGTCCGGGGACACTGAAGCTTTCTTT	CASSLSGDTEAFF
many	TRBV20-1	TRBJ2-7	NA	TGCAGTGCTAGGGCAGGGGAGGGGGGGGGTCGGCAGTACTTC	CSARAGEGGGRQYF
many	TRBV29-1	TRBJ2-6	NA	TGCAGCGTTTTGACCTCCGGGGCCAACGTCCTGACTTTC	CSVLTSGANVLTF
many	TRBV5-1	TRBJ1-1	NA	TGCGCCAGCAGCTTGATGTCGGGTCAGGGTGGTGTGTCTTTCTTT	CASSLMSGQGGVSFF
many	TRBV6-5	TRBJ2-7	TRBD2	TGTGCCAGCAGTTATCGGATCGAAGCGGGAGGCTCCTACGAGCAGTACTTC	CASSYRIEAGGSYEQYF
NA	TRBV12-5	TRBJ1-1	NA	TGTGCTAGCACGGAGGGGACCACTGAAGCTTTCTTT	CASTEGTTEAFF
NA	TRBV4-3	TRBJ2-1	NA	TGCGCCAGCAGCCAAGAGAGATACTCCTACAATGAGCAGTTCTTC	CASSQERYSYNEQFF
NA	TRBV27	TRBJ2-1	NA	TGTGCCAGCAGTGTGGTCAGTCTCTCGTACAATGAGCAGTTCTTC	CASSVVSLSYNEQFF
few	TRBV7-2	TRBJ2-7	NA	TGTGCCAGCAGCTTAGCGGCTGGAGGGGGGACCTACGAGCAGTACTTC	CASSLAAGGGTYEQYF
few	TRBV7-7	TRBJ2-5	NA	TGTGCCAGCAGCTTAGGCAGTTCTGAGACCCAGTACTTC	CASSLGSSETQYF
many	TRBV7-9	TRBJ1-5	NA	TGTGCCAGCGCAACAGGCAATCAGCCCCAGCATTTT	CASATGNQPQHF
many	TRBV20-1	TRBJ1-5	NA	TGCAGTGCTAGAGATTGGAGTAGTAGCAATCAGCCCCAGCATTTT	CSARDWSSSNQPQHF
many	TRBV5-1	TRBJ1-2	TRBD1	TGCGCCAGCAGCTTGTCAGGGGGATACGGCTACACCTTC	CASSLSGGYGYTF
many	TRBV7-2	TRBJ2-1	NA	TGTGCCAGCAGCTTTCTGGGCTACAATGAGCAGTTCTTC	CASSFLGYNEQFF
few	TRBV7-2	TRBJ2-3	TRBD2	TGTGCCAGCAGACCCCTAGCGGGAGACGCAGATACGCAGTATTTT	CASRPLAGDADTQYF
many	TRBV6-1	TRBJ1-1	NA	TGTGCCAGCAGGAAAGTAGGGGGGAACACTGAAGCTTTCTTT	CASRKVGGNTEAFF
many	TRBV28	TRBJ2-1	NA	TGTGCCAGCAGTTTCCCGGTTCCCTCCTACAATGAGCAGTTCTTC	CASSFPVPSYNEQFF
many	TRBV12-3/TRBV12-4	TRBJ2-1	NA	TGTGCCAGCAGTTTTAAGCGGGAGCAGTTCTTC	CASSFKREQFF
once	TRBV7-6	TRBJ2-1	NA	TGTGCCAGCAGCTTGTTACAGCGGTCATACAATGAGCAGTTCTTC	CASSLLQRSYNEQFF
NA	TRBV11-3	TRBJ2-7	TRBD1	TGTGCCAGCAGCTTAGAAGGGGGCCCGTCGTACGAGCAGTACTTC	CASSLEGGPSYEQYF
NA	TRBV18	TRBJ1-5	NA	TGTGCCAGCTCACCGTCCGGGGGTGGCCAGCCCCAGCATTTT	CASSPSGGGQPQHF
many	TRBV20-1	TRBJ2-4	NA	TGCAGTGCTAGAGAGTGGGAGACTCTAGCCAAAAACATTCAGTACTTC	CSAREWETLAKNIQYF
many	TRBV20-1	TRBJ2-3	TRBD2	TGCAGTGCTCAGCGGGGTAGGGAGCAGTATTTT	CSAQRGREQYF
many	TRBV7-2	TRBJ1-3	NA	TGTGCCAGCAGCCCGACAGCCTACTCTGGAAACACCATATATTTT	CASSPTAYSGNTIYF
many	TRBV10-3	TRBJ2-3	NA	TGTGCCATCAGTGATGTACCGAAAACAGATACGCAGTATTTT	CAISDVPKTDTQYF
many	TRBV28	TRBJ2-7	TRBD1	TGTGCCAGCAGTAATCCGACAGGGACCGAGCAGTACTTC	CASSNPTGTEQYF
many	TRBV20-1	TRBJ1-6	NA	TGCAGTGCTAGAGATAATGCAGGGACCCTGAATTCACCCCTCCACTTT	CSARDNAGTLNSPLHF